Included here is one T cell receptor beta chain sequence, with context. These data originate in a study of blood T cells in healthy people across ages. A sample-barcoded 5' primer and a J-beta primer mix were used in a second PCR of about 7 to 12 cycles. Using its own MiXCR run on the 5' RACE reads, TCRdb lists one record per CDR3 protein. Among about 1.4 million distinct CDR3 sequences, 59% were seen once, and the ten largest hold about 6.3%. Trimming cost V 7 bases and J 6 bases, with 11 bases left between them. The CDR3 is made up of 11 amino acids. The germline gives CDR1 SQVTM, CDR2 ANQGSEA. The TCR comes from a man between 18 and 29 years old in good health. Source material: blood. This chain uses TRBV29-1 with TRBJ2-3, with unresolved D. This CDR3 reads CSAFLSDTQYF. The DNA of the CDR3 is TGCAGCGCCTTTCTATCGGATACGCAGTATTTT.